The 14 T cell receptor beta chains below come from one sample, sequenced in a study of OX40 agonist ivuxolimab in advanced cancers. TCRdb's table, derived via immunoSEQ multiplex PCR, lists solely in-frame clones and lacks some. The sample lists tens of thousands of clones, 86% occurring once. Sequences were derived from CD4+ or CD8+ T cells sorted from blood, sampled in a trial of the OX40 agonist ivuxolimab. The receptor source for this set is an adult with an advanced solid tumor such as melanoma, head and neck, liver or kidney cancer.

The CDR3 protein is CAWSGHDNNEQFF. For the CDR3, the DNA is TGTGCCTGGAGTGGACACGATAATAATGAGCAGTTCTTC. This chain links TRBV30 with TRBJ2-1; no reliable D call. This CDR3 has 13 amino acids. Trimming cost V 1 base and J 7 bases, with 11 bases left between them. CDR1 is GTSNPN and CDR2 is SVGIG in the germline V gene (reference sequence).

The genes are TRBV15 and TRBJ2-7, with no clear D. This CDR3 has 14 amino acids. Germline loops: CDR1 LNHNV, CDR2 YYDKDF (reference sequence). The V gene lost 3 bases and the J gene lost 0 bases, with 9 bases spanning the gap. The CDR3 here is CATSRVRGSYEQYF. The CDR3 region has the DNA TGTGCCACCAGCAGGGTCCGAGGCTCCTACGAGCAGTACTTC.

This clone has just one count. The rearrangement links TRBV2 to TRBJ2-2, with D maybe TRBD2 (6 bases). Trimming cost V 10 bases and J 0 bases, with 12 bases left between them. The CDR3 runs to 14 residues. Germline CDR1 reads SNHLY; CDR2 reads FYNNEI. The CDR3 sequence is CATSGTPNTGELFF. The CDR3 bases are TGTGCCACATCCGGGACTCCGAACACCGGGGAGCTGTTTTTT.

V gene TRBV7-2 combines with J gene TRBJ2-7; D is possibly TRBD1 (6 bases). From germline, CDR1 is SGHTA and CDR2 FQGNSA. Trimming pared 1 base from V and 1 base from J, leaving 8 bases between. The CDR3 has 14 residues. The CDR3 DNA follows: TGTGCCAGCAGCTTAGGTAGGGGGTCCTACGAGCAGTACTTC. It specifies CASSLGRGSYEQYF.

The chain is built from TRBV2 and TRBJ1-4; D ambiguous. The CDR3 totals 12 residues. CDR1 and CDR2 from the germline V gene are SNHLY and FYNNEI. The V end lost 5 bases, the J end lost 5 bases, and 6 bases lay between the germline ends. CDR3: CASSWQNEKLFF. CDR3 coding DNA: TGTGCCAGCAGTTGGCAGAATGAAAAACTGTTTTTT.

Only a few counts were recorded for this clone. This rearrangement joins TRBV7-9 to TRBJ1-2; 9 bases are a match to TRBD1. This CDR3 region has 16 residues. Germline V gene data show CDR1 as SEHNR and CDR2 as FQNEAQ (reference sequence). With 0 bases clipped from V and 7 bases from J, the junction kept 9 bases outside the gene matches. CDR3 bases: TGTGCCAGCAGCTTAGCCGCAGGACAGGGGAGGGGTGGCTACACCTTC. Amino acid sequence: CASSLAAGQGRGGYTF. Filled out from reference TRBV7-9 and TRBJ1-2, the complete variable domain reads DTGVSQNPRHKITKRGQNVTFRCDPISEHNRLYWYRQTLGQGPEFLTYFQNEAQLEKSRLLSDRFSAERPKGSFSTLEIQRTEQGDSAMYLCASSLAAGQGRGGYTFGSGTRLTVV.

The chain uses TRBV11-2 and TRBJ2-7; the D gene is possibly TRBD1 (6 bases). The CDR3 has 15 residues. Trimming took off 5 bases at V and 0 bases at J, with 14 bases between the two ends. Germline assignment: CDR1 SGHAT and CDR2 FQNNGV. CDR3 sequence: CASSVVAGDSYEQYF. CDR3 DNA sequence: TGTGCCAGCAGCGTAGTGGCAGGGGACTCCTACGAGCAGTACTTC.

The chain uses TRBV30 and TRBJ1-5; D call uncertain. Germline loops: CDR1 GTSNPN, CDR2 SVGIG (reference sequence). The CDR3 totals 14 residues. Deletions cut 0 bases from V and 3 bases from J, with 9 bases between. Here the CDR3 reads CAWSVGGLNQPQHF. The CDR3 DNA sequence: TGTGCCTGGAGTGTAGGCGGCCTCAATCAGCCCCAGCATTTT. The variable domain in full, completed from reference TRBV30 and TRBJ1-5, reads SQTIHQWPATLVQPVGSPLSLECTVEGTSNPNLYWYRQAAGRGLQLLFYSVGIGQISSEVPQNLSASRPQDRQFILSSKKLLLSDSGFYLCAWSVGGLNQPQHFGDGTRLSIL.

Only one count was recorded for this clone. CDR3 sequence (DNA): TGTGCCAGCAGCGAAACAGGTGTTAGCTATGGCTACACCTTC. Residues: CASSETGVSYGYTF. This chain joins TRBV28 and TRBJ1-2; weak D call: TRBD1 (5 bases). V lost 6 bases and J 4 bases, leaving 15 bases between the germline ends. CDR1 and CDR2 from the germline V gene are MDHEN and SYDVKM. This CDR3 is built from 14 residues.

The genes are TRBV28 and TRBJ1-1; D may be TRBD1 (5 bases). The CDR3 covers 12 residues. The V end was cut by 2 bases, the J end by 7 bases, with 8 bases between. Germline lookup yields CDR1 MDHEN and CDR2 SYDVKM. DNA of the CDR3: TGTGCCAGCAGTTTAACCAGGGTTGAAGCTTTCTTT. It is translated as CASSLTRVEAFF.

The gene calls are TRBV15 and TRBJ2-3, with 9 bases matching TRBD2. CDR3 size: 16 residues. V was pared by 0 bases and J by 6 bases, with 7 bases of the junction left unmatched. CDR1 and CDR2 from the germline V gene are LNHNV and YYDKDF (reference sequence). The CDR3 reads CATSRDDASGMDTQYF. CDR3 bases: TGTGCCACCAGCAGAGATGACGCTAGCGGGATGGATACGCAGTATTTT.

A single count supports this clone. The chain carries TRBV7-9 and TRBJ1-4; 10 bases agree with TRBD1. CDR3 size: 15 residues. The germline V gene encodes CDR1 SEHNR and CDR2 FQNEAQ (reference sequence). Unmatched junction bases numbered 4, after V lost 5 bases and J lost 4 bases. In nucleotides, the CDR3 is TGTGCCAGCAGCCGAAGGACAGGGGGTAATGAAAAACTGTTTTTT. Protein: CASSRRTGGNEKLFF.

The chain links TRBV14 to TRBJ2-7; D unresolved. Trimming stripped 4 bases from V and 0 bases from J, with 13 bases between. From germline, CDR1 is SGHDN and CDR2 FVKESK. The CDR3 is 15 residues long. CDR3 bases: TGTGCCAGCAGCCCTCAGCCCCGGAGCTCCTACGAGCAGTACTTC. Its translation is CASSPQPRSSYEQYF.

This clone was observed once. The chain is built from TRBV14 and TRBJ2-1, with D hard to call. Trimming took off 8 bases at V and 7 bases at J, with 18 bases between the two ends. In germline, CDR1 is SGHDN, CDR2 FVKESK. This CDR3 has 14 amino acids. The CDR3 DNA follows: TGTGCCAGCGCGCTACGTATCGGTAGGAATGAGCAGTTCTTC. Protein: CASALRIGRNEQFF.